In its sample, the clone carrying this T cell receptor (beta chain) was seen once. How the authors handled the data: It was from reference gene primer amplification that nucleated cell counts were estimated. Produced via immunoSEQ multiplex PCR; TCRdb's table is partial and in-frame only. That table gives V, J and clone size, and the DNA gave D and trimming. The table has tens of thousands of clones, around four fifths seen once. The data derive from a study of blood T cell repertoires in COVID-19. Study as a whole: Samples representing acute and convalescent COVID-19 were sourced from the United States, Italy and Spain. In each case, the material was cDNA or gDNA derived from T cells, B-cell-depleted T cells, or PBMCs.

The V segment lost 4 bases and the J segment 4 bases; nucleotides outside the gene matches: 8. The CDR3 has 15 amino acids. Germline V CDR1 and CDR2: MDHEN, SYDVKM. Sequences were obtained from peripheral blood. The sequence was obtained from a woman between 70 and 85 years old with active or convalescent COVID-19. The chain couples TRBV28 to TRBJ1-1; 8 nucleotides align to TRBD1. The CDR3 DNA sequence: TGTGCCAGCAGTTCAATCGACAGGGGAGTCACTGAAGCTTTCTTT. Encoded protein: CASSSIDRGVTEAFF.